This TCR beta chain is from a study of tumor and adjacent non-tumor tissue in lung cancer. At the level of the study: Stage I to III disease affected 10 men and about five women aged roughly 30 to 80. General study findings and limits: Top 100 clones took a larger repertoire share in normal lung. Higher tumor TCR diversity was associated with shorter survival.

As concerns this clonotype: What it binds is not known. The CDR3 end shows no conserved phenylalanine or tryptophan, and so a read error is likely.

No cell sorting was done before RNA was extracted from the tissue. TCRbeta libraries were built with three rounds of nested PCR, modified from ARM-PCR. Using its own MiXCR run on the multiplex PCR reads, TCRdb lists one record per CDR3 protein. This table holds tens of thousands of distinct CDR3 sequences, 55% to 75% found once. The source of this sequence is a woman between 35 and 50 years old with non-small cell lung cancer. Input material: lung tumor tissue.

The chain's CDR3 is CASSPGQGRDEQFL. DNA for the CDR3: TGTGCCAGCTCCCCGGGTCAGGGGAGGGATGAGCAGTTCCTC. This rearrangement joins TRBV11-3 to TRBJ2-1, with D perhaps matching TRBD2 (7 bases). With 8 bases removed from V and 8 bases from J, the gap between germline ends came to 19 bases. This CDR3 has 14 residues. From germline, CDR1 is SGHNT and CDR2 YENEEA.